The 8 T cell receptor beta chains in this list originate from one sample, sequenced in a study of blood T cell repertoires in COVID-19. Assay: immunoSEQ multiplex PCR; the TCRdb copy retains only in-frame clones and omits some. The sample records approximately 220,000 clones, around 82% being singletons. Material: peripheral blood. These receptor sequences come from a woman aged 60-70 years with acute or convalescent COVID-19.

The rearrangement joins TRBV4-2 to TRBJ1-2, with TRBD1 identical over 7 bases. Germline V gene data show CDR1 as LGHNA and CDR2 as YNFKEQ. V trimming: 7 bases; J trimming: 6 bases; junction bases outside the gene matches: 11. The CDR3 covers 14 residues. The CDR3 DNA sequence: TGTGCCAGCAAAAAGGAGGGGGCTGGAAATGGCTACACCTTC. Translating gives CASKKEGAGNGYTF.

The gene calls are TRBV5-1 and TRBJ1-1; D is unclear. The CDR3 contains 12 residues. Trimming cost V 4 bases and J 5 bases, with 9 bases left between them. The V gene's germline CDR1 is SGHRS and CDR2 YFSETQ. The CDR3 is CASSLTGTEAFF. CDR3 DNA sequence: TGCGCCAGCAGCCTTACCGGGACTGAAGCTTTCTTT. The whole variable domain, remainder taken from reference TRBV5-1 and TRBJ1-1, is KAGVTQTPRYLIKTRGQQVTLSCSPISGHRSVSWYQQTPGQGLQFLFEYFSETQRNKGNFPGRFSGRQFSNSRSEMNVSTLELGDSALYLCASSLTGTEAFFGQGTRLTVV.

The table lists this clone with a count of one. The rearrangement links TRBV18 to TRBJ1-2; no clear D. The CDR3 has 15 residues. From germline, CDR1 is KGHSH and CDR2 LQKENI. Trimming stripped 3 bases from V and 4 bases from J, with 15 bases between. The CDR3 sequence: CASSPIETGIYGYTF. DNA for the CDR3: TGTGCCAGCTCACCTATAGAAACCGGGATCTATGGCTACACCTTC.

This chain joins TRBV9 and TRBJ2-1; TRBD2 is a possible D gene (7 bases). CDR1 SGDLS and CDR2 YYNGEE come from the germline V gene. The CDR3 totals 17 residues. Trimming pared 3 bases from V and 4 bases from J, leaving 20 bases between. The CDR3 DNA sequence: TGTGCCAGCAGCGCAGCTGGGAGCGCGGGGGCTTACAATGAGCAGTTCTTC. Residues: CASSAAGSAGAYNEQFF.

The chain uses TRBV6-2 or TRBV6-3 and TRBJ2-7; D ambiguous. The CDR3 has 13 residues. V was trimmed by 5 bases and J by 5 bases, leaving 13 bases between them. Germline CDR1 and CDR2: MNHEY and SVGEGT. Written as DNA, the CDR3 is TGTGCCAGCAGTCCACTACCCCCCCACGAGCAGTACTTC. Protein sequence: CASSPLPPHEQYF.

J is TRBJ1-5 and V is TRBV19; D is ambiguous. V was cut by 2 bases and J by 2 bases, with 4 bases left in between. Germline lookup yields CDR1 LNHDA and CDR2 SQIVND (reference sequence). The CDR3 consists of 13 residues. In DNA form, the CDR3 reads TGTGCCAGTAGTATAACTGGCAATCAGCCCCAGCATTTT. Its translation is CASSITGNQPQHF.

The table lists this clone with a few counts. This chain uses TRBV7-2 with TRBJ2-3; 12 bases match TRBD2. This CDR3 has 14 residues. The V gene's germline CDR1 is SGHTA and CDR2 FQGNSA. Trimming at V came to 3 bases and at J to 9 bases, leaving 4 bases not matched to a gene. The CDR3 sequence is CASSLTSGGGTQYF. The CDR3 DNA follows: TGTGCCAGCAGCTTGACTAGCGGGGGAGGAACGCAGTATTTT.

The CDR3 here is CASSLETRQGEGTEAFF. The CDR3 DNA reads as TGTGCCAGCAGCTTAGAGACCCGACAGGGGGAGGGTACTGAAGCTTTCTTT. The chain has TRBV7-6 and TRBJ1-1; 9 nucleotides agree with TRBD1. CDR3 length: 17 residues. V was clipped by 1 base and J by 5 bases; unmatched bases: 11. Per the germline V gene, CDR1 is SGHVS and CDR2 is FNYEAQ.